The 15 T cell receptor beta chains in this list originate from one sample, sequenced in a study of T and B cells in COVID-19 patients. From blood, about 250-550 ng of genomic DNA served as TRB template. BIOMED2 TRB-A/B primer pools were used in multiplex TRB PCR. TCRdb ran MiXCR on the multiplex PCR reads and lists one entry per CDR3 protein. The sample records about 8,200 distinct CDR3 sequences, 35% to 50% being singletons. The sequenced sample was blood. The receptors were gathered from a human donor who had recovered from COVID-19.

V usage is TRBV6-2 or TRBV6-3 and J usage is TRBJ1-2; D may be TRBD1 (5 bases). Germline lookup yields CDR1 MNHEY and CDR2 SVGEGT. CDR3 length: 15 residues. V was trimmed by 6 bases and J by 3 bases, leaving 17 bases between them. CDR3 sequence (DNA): TGTGCCAGCAGCTGGGGCGGGGATCTAGACTATGGCTACACCTTC. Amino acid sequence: CASSWGGDLDYGYTF.

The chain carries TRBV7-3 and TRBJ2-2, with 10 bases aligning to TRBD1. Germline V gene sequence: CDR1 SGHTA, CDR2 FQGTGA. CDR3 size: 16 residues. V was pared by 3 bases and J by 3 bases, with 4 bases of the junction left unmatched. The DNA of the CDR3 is TGTGCCAGCAGCTTTCCGGGACAGGGGTACACCGGGGAGCTGTTTTTT. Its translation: CASSFPGQGYTGELFF.

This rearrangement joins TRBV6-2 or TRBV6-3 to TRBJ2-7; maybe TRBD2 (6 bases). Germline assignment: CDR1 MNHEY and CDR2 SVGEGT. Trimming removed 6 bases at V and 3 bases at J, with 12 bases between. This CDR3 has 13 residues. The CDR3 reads CASRRAGNYEQYV. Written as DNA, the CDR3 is TGTGCCAGCAGACGCGCGGGGAACTACGAGCAGTACGTC.

The DNA for the CDR3 is TGTGCCAGCAGCTCAACCGGGACAGGGACTGAAAAACTGTTTTTT. This translates into CASSSTGTGTEKLFF. The rearrangement joins TRBV7-2 to TRBJ1-4, with 9 bases fitting TRBD1. Germline-derived CDR1 and CDR2 are SGHTA and FQGNSA. V was pared by 4 bases and J by 7 bases, with 7 bases of the junction left unmatched. The CDR3 runs to 15 residues.

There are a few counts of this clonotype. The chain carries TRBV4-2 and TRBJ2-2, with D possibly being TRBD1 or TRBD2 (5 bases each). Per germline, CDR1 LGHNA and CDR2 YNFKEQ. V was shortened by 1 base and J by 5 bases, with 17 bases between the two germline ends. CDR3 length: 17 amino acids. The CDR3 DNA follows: TGTGCCAGCAGCCAAGCCGGGGCCGCGGAGCCAACCGGGGAGCTGTTTTTT. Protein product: CASSQAGAAEPTGELFF.

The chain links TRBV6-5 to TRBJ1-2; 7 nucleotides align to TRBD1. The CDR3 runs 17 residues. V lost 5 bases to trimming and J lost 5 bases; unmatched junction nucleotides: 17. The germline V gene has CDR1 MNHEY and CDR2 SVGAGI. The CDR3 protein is CASSERLGGRVGYGYTF. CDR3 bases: TGTGCCAGCAGTGAAAGATTAGGGGGCAGAGTGGGGTATGGCTACACCTTC.

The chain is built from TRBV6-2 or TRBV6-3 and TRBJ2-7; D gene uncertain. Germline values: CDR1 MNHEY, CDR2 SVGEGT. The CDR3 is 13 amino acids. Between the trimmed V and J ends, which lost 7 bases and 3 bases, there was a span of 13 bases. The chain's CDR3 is CASNAARSYEQYF. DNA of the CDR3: TGTGCCAGCAATGCAGCGAGGAGCTACGAGCAGTACTTC.

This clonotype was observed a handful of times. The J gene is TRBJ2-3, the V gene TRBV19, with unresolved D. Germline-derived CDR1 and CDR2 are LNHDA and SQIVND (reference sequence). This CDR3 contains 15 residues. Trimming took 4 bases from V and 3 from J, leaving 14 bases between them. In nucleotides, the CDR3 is TGTGCCAGTAGTACCTCTTGGGCACCGACAGATACGCAGTATTTT. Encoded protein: CASSTSWAPTDTQYF.

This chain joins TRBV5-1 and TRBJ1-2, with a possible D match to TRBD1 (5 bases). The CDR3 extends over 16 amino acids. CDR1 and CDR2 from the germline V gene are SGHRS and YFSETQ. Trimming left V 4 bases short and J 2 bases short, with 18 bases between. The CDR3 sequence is CASSPLPGTANYGYTF. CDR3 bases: TGCGCCAGCAGCCCATTACCCGGGACCGCCAACTATGGCTACACCTTC.

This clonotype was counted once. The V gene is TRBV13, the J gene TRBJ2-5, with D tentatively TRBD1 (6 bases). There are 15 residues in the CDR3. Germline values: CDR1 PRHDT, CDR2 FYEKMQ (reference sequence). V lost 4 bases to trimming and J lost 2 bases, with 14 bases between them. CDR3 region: CASSSADSLQETQYF. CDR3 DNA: TGTGCCAGCAGCTCGGCGGACAGCTTGCAAGAGACCCAGTACTTC. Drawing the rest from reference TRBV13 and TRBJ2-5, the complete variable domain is AAGVIQSPRHLIKEKRETATLKCYPIPRHDTVYWYQQGPGQDPQFLISFYEKMQSDKGSIPDRFSAQQFSDYHSELNMSSLELGDSALYFCASSSADSLQETQYFGPGTRLLVL.

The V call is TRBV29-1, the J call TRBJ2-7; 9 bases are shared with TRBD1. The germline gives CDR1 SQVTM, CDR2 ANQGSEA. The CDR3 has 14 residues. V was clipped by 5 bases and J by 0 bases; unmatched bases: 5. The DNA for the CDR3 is TGCAGCGTTCAGGGACAGGGCGTCTCCTACGAGCAGTACTTC. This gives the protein CSVQGQGVSYEQYF.

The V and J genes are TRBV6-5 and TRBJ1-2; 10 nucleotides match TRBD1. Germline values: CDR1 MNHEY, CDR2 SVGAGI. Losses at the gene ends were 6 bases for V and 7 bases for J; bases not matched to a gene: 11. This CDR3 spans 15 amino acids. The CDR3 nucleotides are TGTGCCAGCAGACCGCCGACAGGGGGCAATAGTGGCTACACCTTC. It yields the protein CASRPPTGGNSGYTF.

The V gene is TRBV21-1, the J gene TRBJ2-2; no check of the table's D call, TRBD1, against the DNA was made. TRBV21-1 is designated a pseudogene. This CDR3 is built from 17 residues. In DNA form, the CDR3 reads TGTGCCAGCAGCACGCAAGGGGGGGACAGGGACACCGGGGAGCTGTTTTTT. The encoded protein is CASSTQGGDRDTGELFF.

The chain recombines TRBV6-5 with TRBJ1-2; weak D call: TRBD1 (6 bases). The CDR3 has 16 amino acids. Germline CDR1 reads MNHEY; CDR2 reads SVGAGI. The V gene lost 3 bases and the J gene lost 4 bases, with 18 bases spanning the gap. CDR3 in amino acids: CASSYSGTGLGYGYTF. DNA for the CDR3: TGTGCCAGCAGTTATTCCGGAACAGGGCTGGGCTATGGCTACACCTTC.

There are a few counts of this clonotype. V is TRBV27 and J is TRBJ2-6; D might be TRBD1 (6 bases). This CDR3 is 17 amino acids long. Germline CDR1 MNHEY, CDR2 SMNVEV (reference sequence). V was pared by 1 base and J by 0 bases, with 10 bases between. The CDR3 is CASSLLWGLSGANVLTF. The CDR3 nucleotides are TGTGCCAGCAGTTTATTATGGGGGCTCTCTGGGGCCAACGTCCTGACTTTC.